The next 20 T cell receptor beta chains were all read from a single sample in a study of identical twins (dated by TCRdb to the mid-2010s). The receptor library was made with 5' RACE. The instrument was an Illumina HiSeq 2000. The raw public data were reprocessed by TCRdb itself: fastp quality trimming at Q25, MiXCR clonotype calling, in-frame beta chains only. Every entry covers one CDR3 protein and lists the most common genes and DNA from its rows. Across this sample there are some 320,000 distinct CDR3 sequences, with roughly an eighth seen only once. Of the sample, more than 6% falls within the top ten clones. This same sample was also part of a study on yellow fever vaccine responses in identical twins.

The specimen sequenced was CD8+ T cells sorted from blood. Source of these receptors: a young woman in good health.

This clonotype was observed a few times. The chain couples TRBV2 to TRBJ2-7; 7 bases are a match to TRBD1. Germline V lookup: CDR1 SNHLY, CDR2 FYNNEI. The ends lost 6 bases at V and 6 bases at J; junction bases unmatched: 5. The length of the CDR3 is 12 residues. CDR3 DNA sequence: TGTGCCAGCAGGGACAGGTCATCCGAGCAGTACTTC. Protein sequence: CASRDRSSEQYF.

This clonotype was picked up a small number of times. The V call is TRBV27, the J call TRBJ2-1; 9 bases line up with TRBD1. The V and J ends lost 0 bases and 2 bases, in that order; junction bases with no gene match: 2. CDR3 size: 16 residues. Germline V gives CDR1 MNHEY, CDR2 SMNVEV (reference sequence). CDR3 nucleotides: TGTGCCAGCAGTTTATCCGGACAGGGGCCCTACAATGAGCAGTTCTTC. Its protein is CASSLSGQGPYNEQFF.

The rearrangement joins TRBV18 to TRBJ2-1; no firm D call. The CDR3 is made up of 15 amino acids. V was shortened by 6 bases and J by 7 bases, with 19 bases between the two germline ends. From germline, CDR1 is KGHSH and CDR2 LQKENI. Here the CDR3 DNA reads TGTGCCAGCTCCCTGGAGATTCTGGTTGGGAATGAGCAGTTCTTC. The encoded protein is CASSLEILVGNEQFF.

This clonotype was detected a few times. V and J are TRBV4-1 and TRBJ1-1, with D possibly TRBD1 on 5 matching bases. Germline CDR1 reads MGHRA; CDR2 reads YSYEKL. The CDR3 has 14 residues. V was pared by 0 bases and J by 5 bases, with 10 bases between. Here the CDR3 reads CASSQEGGKTEAFF. The CDR3 coding sequence is TGCGCCAGCAGCCAAGAGGGGGGTAAAACTGAAGCTTTCTTT.

This clonotype was seen many times. The chain couples TRBV6-2 or TRBV6-3 to TRBJ2-6, with D perhaps TRBD1 or TRBD2 (5 bases each). The CDR3 is 16 residues long. V was shortened by 8 bases and J by 0 bases, with 14 bases between the two germline ends. Germline CDR1 is MNHEY and CDR2 is SVGEGT. The CDR3 spells CASGRDGNSGANVLTF. The CDR3 DNA is TGTGCCAGCGGCAGGGACGGTAACTCTGGGGCCAACGTCCTGACTTTC.

This clonotype showed up many times. The genes are TRBV4-1 and TRBJ2-7; 12 bases are shared with TRBD2. From germline, CDR1 is MGHRA and CDR2 YSYEKL. There are 15 residues in the CDR3. The V gene end was trimmed by 2 bases and the J gene end by 3 bases; junction bases not matched to a gene: 2. CDR3 in DNA: TGCGCCAGCAGCCAAACGACTAGCGGGAGCTACGAGCAGTACTTC. This encodes CASSQTTSGSYEQYF.

This clonotype was counted between two and nine times. This rearrangement joins TRBV10-3 to TRBJ2-7; D might be TRBD2 (6 bases). CDR1 ENHRY and CDR2 SYGVKD come from the germline V gene. This CDR3 spans 15 amino acids. Trimming took 2 bases from V and 3 from J, leaving 14 bases between them. In nucleotides, the CDR3 is TGTGCCATCAGTGAGGGAGGGGACCTATACTACGAGCAGTACGTC. It translates to CAISEGGDLYYEQYV.

V and J are TRBV9 and TRBJ2-3; 7 nucleotides agree with TRBD2. From germline, CDR1 is SGDLS and CDR2 YYNGEE. This CDR3 comprises 16 residues. V trimming: 3 bases; J trimming: 2 bases; junction bases outside the gene matches: 9. CDR3 protein: CASSDGDYPDTDTQYF. CDR3 in DNA: TGTGCCAGCAGCGATGGGGACTACCCCGACACAGATACGCAGTATTTT.

This sequence joins TRBV2 and TRBJ2-7, with 8 bases identical to TRBD1. The V gene's germline CDR1 is SNHLY and CDR2 FYNNEI. The CDR3 is made up of 13 amino acids. With V trimmed by 10 bases and J by 3 bases, 8 bases remained unmatched. CDR3: CAILAGQGYEQYV. The DNA of the CDR3 is TGTGCCATCTTAGCCGGACAGGGCTACGAGCAGTACGTC.

There are a few counts of this clonotype. The V call is TRBV7-9, the J call TRBJ2-1; 14 nucleotides line up with TRBD2. The V and J ends lost 6 bases and 9 bases, in that order; junction bases with no gene match: 7. Germline loops: CDR1 SEHNR, CDR2 FQNEAQ (reference sequence). The CDR3 has 15 amino acids. CDR3 bases: TGTGCCAGCAGTTCCGGACTAGCGGGAGGAACTGAGCAGTTCTTC. This encodes CASSSGLAGGTEQFF.

The chain has TRBV7-8 and TRBJ2-3; the match to TRBD2 covers 7 bases. The V and J ends lost 3 bases and 0 bases, in that order; junction bases with no gene match: 6. Germline V CDR1 and CDR2: SGHVS, FQNEAQ. The CDR3 is 16 residues long. The CDR3 sequence is CASSFGLAASTDTQYF. CDR3 DNA sequence: TGTGCCAGCAGCTTCGGGCTAGCGGCAAGCACAGATACGCAGTATTTT.

With respect to this clonotype: One end of the junction is discordant with germline, which a read error may explain. The chain carries TRBV28 and TRBJ2-7; possible D gene TRBD1, 6 bases. This CDR3 region has 12 residues. Germline V CDR1 and CDR2: MDHEN, SYDVKM. CDR3: CASSFGDIPTHF. The CDR3 DNA reads TGTGCCAGCAGTTTCGGGGACATCCCCACTCACTTC.

This clonotype has more than one count but fewer than ten. CDR3 nucleotide sequence: TGCAGCGTTAGGACCGATGAGCAGTTCTTC. Translated, it gives CSVRTDEQFF. The chain joins TRBV29-1 to TRBJ2-1; D not resolved. The V end was cut by 5 bases, the J end by 8 bases, with 7 bases between. This CDR3 is 10 amino acids long. Looked up from germline, CDR1 is SQVTM and CDR2 is ANQGSEA.

This clonotype appeared many times. This chain joins TRBV3-1 and TRBJ1-1; 7 positions agree with TRBD1. Germline loops: CDR1 LGHDT, CDR2 YNNKEL (reference sequence). V gave up 1 base and J gave up 9 bases; unmatched junction bases: 5. CDR3 length: 13 amino acids. The CDR3 spells CASSQGDSAKAFF. CDR3 bases: TGTGCCAGCAGCCAAGGGGACAGTGCAAAAGCTTTCTTT. Together with reference TRBV3-1 and TRBJ1-1, the CDR3 gives the full variable domain: DTAVSQTPKYLVTQMGNDKSIKCEQNLGHDTMYWYKQDSKKFLKIMFSYNNKELIINETVPNRFSPKSPDKAHLNLHINSLELGDSAVYFCASSQGDSAKAFFGQGTRLTVV.

The rearrangement uses TRBV7-9 and TRBJ1-2; D gene uncertain. In germline, CDR1 is SEHNR, CDR2 FQNEAQ (reference sequence). Between the trimmed V and J ends, which lost 4 bases and 3 bases, there was a span of 3 bases. The CDR3 is 11 residues long. In DNA, the CDR3 is TGTGCCAGCAGCTATGACTATGGCTACACCTTC. Amino acid sequence: CASSYDYGYTF. Drawing the rest from reference TRBV7-9 and TRBJ1-2, the complete variable domain is DTGVSQNPRHKITKRGQNVTFRCDPISEHNRLYWYRQTLGQGPEFLTYFQNEAQLEKSRLLSDRFSAERPKGSFSTLEIQRTEQGDSAMYLCASSYDYGYTFGSGTRLTVV.

The chain uses TRBV12-3 or TRBV12-4 and TRBJ2-2, with D tentatively TRBD2 (7 bases). This CDR3 is 18 amino acids long. Trimming left V 5 bases short and J 0 bases short, with 19 bases between. The chain's CDR3 is CASSPRGGPTSNTGELFF. The CDR3, as DNA: TGTGCCAGCAGTCCAAGGGGGGGGCCTACATCGAACACCGGGGAGCTGTTTTTT.

Only a few counts were recorded for this clonotype. This chain links TRBV28 with TRBJ1-2; D gene uncertain. The CDR3 spans 15 residues. Trimming pared 3 bases from V and 1 base from J, leaving 12 bases between. Germline CDR1 reads MDHEN; CDR2 reads SYDVKM. The CDR3 region is CASSLPNRSNYGYTF. The CDR3, as DNA: TGTGCCAGCAGTTTGCCAAATAGGAGTAACTATGGCTACACCTTC.

This clonotype occurred many times. The V gene is TRBV7-8, the J gene TRBJ1-6, with unresolved D. The CDR3 is 15 residues long. Trimming cost V 2 bases and J 0 bases, with 5 bases left between them. Looked up from germline, CDR1 is SGHVS and CDR2 is FQNEAQ. This CDR3 is CASSLLDSYNSPLHF. DNA for the CDR3: TGTGCCAGCAGCTTATTGGACTCCTATAATTCACCCCTCCACTTT.

The rearrangement joins TRBV2 to TRBJ1-4; tentative D call: TRBD1 (5 bases). The CDR3 contains 12 residues. CDR1 and CDR2 (germline): SNHLY, FYNNEI. Trimming cost V 10 bases and J 5 bases, with 11 bases left between them. Written as DNA, the CDR3 is TGTGCCATCCAAGGACAAAATGAAAAACTGTTTTTT. This gives the protein CAIQGQNEKLFF.

This clonotype was seen repeatedly, ten times or more. J is TRBJ1-1 and V is TRBV12-3 or TRBV12-4, with D unclear. This CDR3 region has 11 residues. V gave up 8 bases and J gave up 7 bases, with 11 bases separating them. CDR3 nucleotide sequence: TGTGCCAGCGGAGGAACGATTGAAGCTTTCTTT. Its protein is CASGGTIEAFF.